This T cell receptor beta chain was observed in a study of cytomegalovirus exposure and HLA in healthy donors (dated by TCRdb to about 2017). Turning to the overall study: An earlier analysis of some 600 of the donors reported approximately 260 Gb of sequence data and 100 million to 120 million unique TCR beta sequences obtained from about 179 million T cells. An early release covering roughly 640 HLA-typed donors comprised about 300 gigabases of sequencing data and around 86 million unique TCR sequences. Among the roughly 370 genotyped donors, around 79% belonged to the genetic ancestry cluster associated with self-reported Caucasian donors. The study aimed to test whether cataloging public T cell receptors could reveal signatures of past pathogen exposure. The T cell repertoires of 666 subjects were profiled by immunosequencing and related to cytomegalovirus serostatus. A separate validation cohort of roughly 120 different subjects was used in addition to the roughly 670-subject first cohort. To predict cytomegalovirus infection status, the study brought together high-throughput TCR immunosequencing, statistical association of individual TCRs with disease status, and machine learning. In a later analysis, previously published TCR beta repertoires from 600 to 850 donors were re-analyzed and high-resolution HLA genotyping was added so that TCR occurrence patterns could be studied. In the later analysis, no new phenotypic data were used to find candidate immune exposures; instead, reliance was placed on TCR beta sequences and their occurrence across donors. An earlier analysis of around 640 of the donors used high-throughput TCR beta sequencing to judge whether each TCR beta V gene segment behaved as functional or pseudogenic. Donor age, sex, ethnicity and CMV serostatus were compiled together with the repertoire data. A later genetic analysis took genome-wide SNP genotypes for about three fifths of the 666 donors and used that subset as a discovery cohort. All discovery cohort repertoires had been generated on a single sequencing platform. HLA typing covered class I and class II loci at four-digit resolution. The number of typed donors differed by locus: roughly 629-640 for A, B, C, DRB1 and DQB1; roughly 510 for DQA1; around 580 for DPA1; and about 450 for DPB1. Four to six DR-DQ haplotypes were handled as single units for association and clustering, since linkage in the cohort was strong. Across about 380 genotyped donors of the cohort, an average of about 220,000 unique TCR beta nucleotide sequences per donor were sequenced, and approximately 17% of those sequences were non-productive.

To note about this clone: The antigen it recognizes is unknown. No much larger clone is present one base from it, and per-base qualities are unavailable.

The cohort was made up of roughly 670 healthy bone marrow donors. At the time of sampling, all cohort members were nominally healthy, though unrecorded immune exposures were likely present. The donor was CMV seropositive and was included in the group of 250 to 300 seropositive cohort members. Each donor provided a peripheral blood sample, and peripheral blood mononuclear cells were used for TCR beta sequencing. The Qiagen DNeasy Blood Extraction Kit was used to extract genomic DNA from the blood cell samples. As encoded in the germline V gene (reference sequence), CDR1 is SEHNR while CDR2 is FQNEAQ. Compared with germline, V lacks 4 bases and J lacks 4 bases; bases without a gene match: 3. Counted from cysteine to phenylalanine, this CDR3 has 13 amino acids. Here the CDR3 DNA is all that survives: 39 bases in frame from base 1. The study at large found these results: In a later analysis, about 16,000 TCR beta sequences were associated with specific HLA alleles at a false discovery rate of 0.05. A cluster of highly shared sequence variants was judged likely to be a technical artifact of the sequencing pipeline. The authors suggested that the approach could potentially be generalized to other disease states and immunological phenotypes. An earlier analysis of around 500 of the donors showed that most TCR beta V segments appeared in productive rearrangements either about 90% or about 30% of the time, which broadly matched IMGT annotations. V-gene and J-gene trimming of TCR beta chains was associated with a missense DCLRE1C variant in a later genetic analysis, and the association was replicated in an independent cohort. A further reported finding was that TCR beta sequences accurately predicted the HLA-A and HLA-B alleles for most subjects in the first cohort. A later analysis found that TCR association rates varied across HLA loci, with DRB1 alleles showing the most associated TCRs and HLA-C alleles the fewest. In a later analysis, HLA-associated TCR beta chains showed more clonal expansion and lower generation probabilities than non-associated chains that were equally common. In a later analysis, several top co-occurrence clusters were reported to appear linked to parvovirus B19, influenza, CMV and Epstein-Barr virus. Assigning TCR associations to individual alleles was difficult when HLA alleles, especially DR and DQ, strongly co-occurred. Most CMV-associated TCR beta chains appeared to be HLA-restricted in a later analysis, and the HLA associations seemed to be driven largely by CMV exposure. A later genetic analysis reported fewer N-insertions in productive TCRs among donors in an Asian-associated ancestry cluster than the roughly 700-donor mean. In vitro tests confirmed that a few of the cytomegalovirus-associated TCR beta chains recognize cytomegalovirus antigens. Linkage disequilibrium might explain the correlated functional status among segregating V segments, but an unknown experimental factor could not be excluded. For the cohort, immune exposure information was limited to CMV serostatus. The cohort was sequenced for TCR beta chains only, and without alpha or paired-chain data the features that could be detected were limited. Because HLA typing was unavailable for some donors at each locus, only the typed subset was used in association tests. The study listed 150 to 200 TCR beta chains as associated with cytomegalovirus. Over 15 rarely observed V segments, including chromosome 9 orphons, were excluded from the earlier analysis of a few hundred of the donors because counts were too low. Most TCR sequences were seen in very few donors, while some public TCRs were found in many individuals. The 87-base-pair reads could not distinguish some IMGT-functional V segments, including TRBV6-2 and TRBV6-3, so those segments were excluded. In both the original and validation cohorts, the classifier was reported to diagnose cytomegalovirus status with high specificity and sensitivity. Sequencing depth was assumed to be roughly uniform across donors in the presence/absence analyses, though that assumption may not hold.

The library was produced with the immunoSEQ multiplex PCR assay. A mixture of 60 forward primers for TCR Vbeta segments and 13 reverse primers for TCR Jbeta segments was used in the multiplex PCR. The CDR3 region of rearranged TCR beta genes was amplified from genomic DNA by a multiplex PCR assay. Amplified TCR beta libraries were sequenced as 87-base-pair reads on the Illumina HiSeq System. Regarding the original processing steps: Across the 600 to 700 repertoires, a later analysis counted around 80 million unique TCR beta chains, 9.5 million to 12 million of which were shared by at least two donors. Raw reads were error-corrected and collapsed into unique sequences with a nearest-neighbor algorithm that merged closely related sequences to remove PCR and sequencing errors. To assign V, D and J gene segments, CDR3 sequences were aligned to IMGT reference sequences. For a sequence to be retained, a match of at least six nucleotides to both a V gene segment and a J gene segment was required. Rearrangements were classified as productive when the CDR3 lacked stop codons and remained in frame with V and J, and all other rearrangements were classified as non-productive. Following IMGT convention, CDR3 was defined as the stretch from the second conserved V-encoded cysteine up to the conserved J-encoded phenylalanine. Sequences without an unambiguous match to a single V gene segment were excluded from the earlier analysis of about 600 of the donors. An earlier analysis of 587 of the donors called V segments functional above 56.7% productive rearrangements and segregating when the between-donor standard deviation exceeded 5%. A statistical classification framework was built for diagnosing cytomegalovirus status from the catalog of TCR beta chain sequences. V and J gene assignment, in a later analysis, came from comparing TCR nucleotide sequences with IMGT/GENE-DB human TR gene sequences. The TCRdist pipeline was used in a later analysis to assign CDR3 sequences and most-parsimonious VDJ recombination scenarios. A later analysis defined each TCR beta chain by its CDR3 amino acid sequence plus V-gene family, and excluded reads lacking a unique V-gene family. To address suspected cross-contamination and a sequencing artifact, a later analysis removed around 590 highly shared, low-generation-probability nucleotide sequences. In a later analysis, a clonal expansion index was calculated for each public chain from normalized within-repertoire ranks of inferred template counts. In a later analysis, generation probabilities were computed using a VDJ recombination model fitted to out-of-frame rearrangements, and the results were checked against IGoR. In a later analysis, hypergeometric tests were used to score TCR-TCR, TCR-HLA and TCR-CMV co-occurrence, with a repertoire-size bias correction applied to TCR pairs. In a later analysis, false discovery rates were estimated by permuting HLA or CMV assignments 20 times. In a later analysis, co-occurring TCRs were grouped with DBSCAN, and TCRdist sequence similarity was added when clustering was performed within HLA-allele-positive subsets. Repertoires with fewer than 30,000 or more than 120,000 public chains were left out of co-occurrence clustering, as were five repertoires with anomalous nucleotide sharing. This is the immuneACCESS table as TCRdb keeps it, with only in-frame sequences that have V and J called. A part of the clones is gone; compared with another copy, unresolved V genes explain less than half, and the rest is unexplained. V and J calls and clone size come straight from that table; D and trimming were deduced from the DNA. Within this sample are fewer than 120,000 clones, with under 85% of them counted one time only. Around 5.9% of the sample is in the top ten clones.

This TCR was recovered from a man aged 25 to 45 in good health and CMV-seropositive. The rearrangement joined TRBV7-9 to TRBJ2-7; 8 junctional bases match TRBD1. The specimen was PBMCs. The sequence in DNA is TGTGCCAGCAGCTCGGGACAGGAGTACGAGCAGTACTTC. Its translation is CASSSGQEYEQYF.